The clone carrying this TCR beta chain has just one count. The antigen is unknown. This sample's time point: week 47, end of study. All doses held 300 ug of mutant IDH1 20-mer peptide, with topical imiquimod. Donors' newly diagnosed IDH1-mutant WHO grade 3 or 4 astrocytomas lacked nuclear ATRX. Germline V gene lookup returns CDR1 SEHNR and CDR2 FQNEAQ (reference sequence). The CDR3 is 13 amino acids. V lost 5 bases and J 0 bases, leaving 8 bases between the germline ends. These data originate in a study of a mutant IDH1 vaccine in newly diagnosed glioma. Overall study context: Beginning 4-6 weeks after radiotherapy alone, or with temozolomide cycles, vaccination took place. Week 35 brought visit V12, which was followed by visit V13 at week 47.

TCRdb's table, derived via immunoSEQ multiplex PCR, lists solely in-frame clones and lacks some. The repertoire holds 55,000 to 65,000 clones, with around three quarters as singletons. The clonotype comes from a man over 45 with glioma. Sequencing used PBMCs, obtained from a glioma patient whose treatment included an IDH1 peptide vaccine. The chain has TRBV7-9 and TRBJ2-7, with TRBD1 as a possible D gene (5 bases). The CDR3 protein is CASSPRVSYEQYF. DNA for the CDR3: TGTGCCAGCAGCCCCAGGGTCTCCTACGAGCAGTACTTC.